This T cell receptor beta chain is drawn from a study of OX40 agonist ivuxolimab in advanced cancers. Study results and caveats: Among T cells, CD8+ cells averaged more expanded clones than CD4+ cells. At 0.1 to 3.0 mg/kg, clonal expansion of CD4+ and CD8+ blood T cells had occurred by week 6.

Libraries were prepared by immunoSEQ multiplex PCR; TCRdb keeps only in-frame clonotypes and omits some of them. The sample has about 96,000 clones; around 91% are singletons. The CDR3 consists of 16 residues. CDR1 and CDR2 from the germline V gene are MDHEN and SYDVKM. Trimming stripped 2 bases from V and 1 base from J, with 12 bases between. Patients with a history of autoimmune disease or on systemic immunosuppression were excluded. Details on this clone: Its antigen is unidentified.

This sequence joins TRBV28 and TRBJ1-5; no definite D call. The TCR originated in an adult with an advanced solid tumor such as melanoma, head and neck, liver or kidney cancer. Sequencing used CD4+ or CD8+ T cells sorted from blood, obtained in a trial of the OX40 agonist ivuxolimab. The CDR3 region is CASSLTGLGSNQPQHF. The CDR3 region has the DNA TGTGCCAGCAGTTTAACGGGTCTGGGGAGCAATCAGCCCCAGCATTTT. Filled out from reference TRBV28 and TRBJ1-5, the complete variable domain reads DVKVTQSSRYLVKRTGEKVFLECVQDMDHENMFWYRQDPGLGLRLIYFSYDVKMKEKGDIPEGYSVSREKKERFSLILESASTNQTSMYLCASSLTGLGSNQPQHFGDGTRLSIL.